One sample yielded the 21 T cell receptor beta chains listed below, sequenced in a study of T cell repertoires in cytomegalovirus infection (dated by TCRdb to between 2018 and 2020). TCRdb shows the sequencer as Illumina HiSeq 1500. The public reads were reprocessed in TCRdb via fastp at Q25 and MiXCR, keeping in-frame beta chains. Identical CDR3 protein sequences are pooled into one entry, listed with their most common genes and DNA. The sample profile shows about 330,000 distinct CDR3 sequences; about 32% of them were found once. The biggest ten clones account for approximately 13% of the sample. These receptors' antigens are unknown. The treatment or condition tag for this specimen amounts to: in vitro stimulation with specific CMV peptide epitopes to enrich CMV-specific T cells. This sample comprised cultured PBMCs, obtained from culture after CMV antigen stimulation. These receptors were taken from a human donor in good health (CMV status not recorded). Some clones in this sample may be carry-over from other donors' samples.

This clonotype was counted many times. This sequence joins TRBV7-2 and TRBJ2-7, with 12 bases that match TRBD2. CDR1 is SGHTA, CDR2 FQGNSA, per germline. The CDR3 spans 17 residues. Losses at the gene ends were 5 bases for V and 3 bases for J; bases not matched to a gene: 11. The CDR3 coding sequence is TGTGCCAGCAGCCAAGGACTAGCGGGACTGGTGGGCTACGAGCAGTACTTC. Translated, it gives CASSQGLAGLVGYEQYF. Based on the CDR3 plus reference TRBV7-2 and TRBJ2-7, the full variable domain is GAGVSQSPSNKVTEKGKDVELRCDPISGHTALYWYRQSLGQGLEFLIYFQGNSAPDKSGLPSDRFSAERTGGSVSTLTIQRTQQEDSAVYLCASSQGLAGLVGYEQYFGPGTRLTVT.

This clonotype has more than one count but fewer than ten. CDR3 loop: CASSNSIRTGREWAKNIQYF. Written as DNA, the CDR3 is TGTGCCAGCAGTAACTCCATCCGGACAGGGAGGGAATGGGCCAAAAACATTCAGTACTTC. V is TRBV28 and J is TRBJ2-4, with D perhaps TRBD1 (8 bases). Germline CDR1 MDHEN, CDR2 SYDVKM. The CDR3 extends over 20 amino acids. V lost 5 bases and J 1 base, leaving 27 bases between the germline ends.

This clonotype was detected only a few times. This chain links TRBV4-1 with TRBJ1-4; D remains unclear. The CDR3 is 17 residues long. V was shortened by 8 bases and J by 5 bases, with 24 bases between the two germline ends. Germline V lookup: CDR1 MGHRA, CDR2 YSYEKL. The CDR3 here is CASSGRSVVGGNEKLFF. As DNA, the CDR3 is TGCGCCAGCTCAGGACGGTCCGTTGTTGGAGGGAATGAAAAACTGTTTTTT.

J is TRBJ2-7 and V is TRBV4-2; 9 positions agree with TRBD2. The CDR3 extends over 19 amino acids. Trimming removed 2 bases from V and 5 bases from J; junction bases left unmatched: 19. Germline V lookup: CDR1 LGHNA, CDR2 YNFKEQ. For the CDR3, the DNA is TGTGCCAGCAGCCAACAATGGAGGGCTCCGGGACTAGCTTTCCACGAGCAGTACTTC. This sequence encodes CASSQQWRAPGLAFHEQYF.

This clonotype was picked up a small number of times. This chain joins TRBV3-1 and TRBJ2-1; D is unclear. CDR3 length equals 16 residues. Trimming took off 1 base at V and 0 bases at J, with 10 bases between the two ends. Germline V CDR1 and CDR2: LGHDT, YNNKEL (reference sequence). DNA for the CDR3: TGTGCCAGCAGCCAAGTTGCAGGCCTCTCCTACAATGAGCAGTTCTTC. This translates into CASSQVAGLSYNEQFF.

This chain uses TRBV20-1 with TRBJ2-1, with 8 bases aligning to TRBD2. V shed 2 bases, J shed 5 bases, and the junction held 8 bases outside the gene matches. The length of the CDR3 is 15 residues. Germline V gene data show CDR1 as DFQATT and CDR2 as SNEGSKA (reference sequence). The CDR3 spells CSARKSGRIDNEQFF. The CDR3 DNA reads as TGCAGTGCTAGAAAAAGCGGGAGAATCGACAATGAGCAGTTCTTC.

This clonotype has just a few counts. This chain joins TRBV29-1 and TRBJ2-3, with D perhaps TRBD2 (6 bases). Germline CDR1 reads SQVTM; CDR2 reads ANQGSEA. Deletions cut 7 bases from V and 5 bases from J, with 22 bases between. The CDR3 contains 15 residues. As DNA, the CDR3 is TGCAGCGCATCAACCGAGGCGGGACGAGAAGATACGCAGTATTTT. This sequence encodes CSASTEAGREDTQYF.

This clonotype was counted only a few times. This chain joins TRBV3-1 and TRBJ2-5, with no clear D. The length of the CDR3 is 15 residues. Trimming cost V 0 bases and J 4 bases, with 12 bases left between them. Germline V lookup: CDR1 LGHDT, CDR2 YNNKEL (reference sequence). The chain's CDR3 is CASSQDLPSTETQYF. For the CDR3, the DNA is TGTGCCAGCAGCCAAGACTTGCCTAGTACAGAGACCCAGTACTTC.

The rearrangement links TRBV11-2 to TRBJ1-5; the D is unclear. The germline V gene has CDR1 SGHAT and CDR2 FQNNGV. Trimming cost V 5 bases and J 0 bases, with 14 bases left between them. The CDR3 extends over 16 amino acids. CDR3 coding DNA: TGTGCCAGCAGCCCTGGGGTAACGGATAGCAATCAGCCCCAGCATTTT. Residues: CASSPGVTDSNQPQHF.

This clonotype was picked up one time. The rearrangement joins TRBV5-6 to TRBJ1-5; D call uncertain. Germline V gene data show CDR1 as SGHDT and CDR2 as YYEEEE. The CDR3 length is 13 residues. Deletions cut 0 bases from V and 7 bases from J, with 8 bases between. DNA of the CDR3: TGTGCCAGCAGCTTGGGTCCTGAGCAGCCCCAGCATTTT. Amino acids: CASSLGPEQPQHF.

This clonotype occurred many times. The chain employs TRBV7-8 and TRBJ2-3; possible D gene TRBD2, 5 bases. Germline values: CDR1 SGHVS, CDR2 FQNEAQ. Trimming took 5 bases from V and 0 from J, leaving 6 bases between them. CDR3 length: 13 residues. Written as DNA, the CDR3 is TGTGCCAGCAGCCCGGGAAGCACAGATACGCAGTATTTT. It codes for CASSPGSTDTQYF.

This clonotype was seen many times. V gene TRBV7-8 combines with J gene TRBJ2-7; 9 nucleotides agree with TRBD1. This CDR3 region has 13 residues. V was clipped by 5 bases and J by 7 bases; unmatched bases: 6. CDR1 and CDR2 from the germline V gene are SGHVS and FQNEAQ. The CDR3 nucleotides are TGTGCCAGCAGCCCTGGACAGGGGCGAGAGCAGTACTTC. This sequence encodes CASSPGQGREQYF.

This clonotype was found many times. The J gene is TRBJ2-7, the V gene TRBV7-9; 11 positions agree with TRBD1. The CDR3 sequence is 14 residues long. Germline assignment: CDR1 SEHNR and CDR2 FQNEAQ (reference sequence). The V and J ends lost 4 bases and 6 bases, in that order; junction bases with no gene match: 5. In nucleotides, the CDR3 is TGTGCCAGCAGCTCTGGAGGACAGGGGGCCGAGCAGTACTTC. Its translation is CASSSGGQGAEQYF.

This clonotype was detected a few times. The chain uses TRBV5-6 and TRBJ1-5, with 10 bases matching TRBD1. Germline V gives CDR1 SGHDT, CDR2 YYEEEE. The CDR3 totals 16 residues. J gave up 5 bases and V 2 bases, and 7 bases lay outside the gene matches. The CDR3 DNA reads TGTGCCAGCAGCTTATCCGGGACAGGGGTACATCAGCCCCAGCATTTT. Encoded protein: CASSLSGTGVHQPQHF.

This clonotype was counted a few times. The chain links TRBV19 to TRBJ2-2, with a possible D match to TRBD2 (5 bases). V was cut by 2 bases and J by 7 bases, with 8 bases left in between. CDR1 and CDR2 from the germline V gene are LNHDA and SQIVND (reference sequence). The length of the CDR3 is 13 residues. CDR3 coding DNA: TGTGCCAGTAGTATACTAGCTAGCGGGGAGCTGTTTTTT. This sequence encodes CASSILASGELFF.

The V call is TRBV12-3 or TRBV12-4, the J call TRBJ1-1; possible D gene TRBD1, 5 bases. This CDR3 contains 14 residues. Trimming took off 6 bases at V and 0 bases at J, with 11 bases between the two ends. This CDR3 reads CASSGASMNTEAFF. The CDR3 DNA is TGTGCCAGCAGCGGGGCCTCGATGAACACTGAAGCTTTCTTT.

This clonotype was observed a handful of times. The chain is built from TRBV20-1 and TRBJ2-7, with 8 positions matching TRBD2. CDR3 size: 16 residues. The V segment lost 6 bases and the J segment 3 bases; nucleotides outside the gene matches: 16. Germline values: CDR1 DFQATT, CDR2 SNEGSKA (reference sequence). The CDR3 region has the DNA TGCAGTGCCATGGCTGAAGGAGCGGGAGCTCTCTACGAGCAGTACTTC. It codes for CSAMAEGAGALYEQYF.

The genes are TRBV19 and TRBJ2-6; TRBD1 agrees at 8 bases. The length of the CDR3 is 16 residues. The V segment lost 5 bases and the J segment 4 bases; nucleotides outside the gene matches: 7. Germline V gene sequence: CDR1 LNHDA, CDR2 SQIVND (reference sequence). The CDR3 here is CASSSDRGSGANVLTF. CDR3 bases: TGTGCCAGTAGTTCAGACAGGGGTTCAGGGGCCAACGTCCTGACTTTC.

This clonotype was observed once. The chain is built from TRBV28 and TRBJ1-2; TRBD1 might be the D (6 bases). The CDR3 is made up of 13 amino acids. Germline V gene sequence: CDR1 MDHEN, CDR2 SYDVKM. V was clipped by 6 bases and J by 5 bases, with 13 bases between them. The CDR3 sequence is CASSNRDGYGYTF. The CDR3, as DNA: TGTGCCAGCAGCAACAGGGATGGGTATGGCTACACCTTC.

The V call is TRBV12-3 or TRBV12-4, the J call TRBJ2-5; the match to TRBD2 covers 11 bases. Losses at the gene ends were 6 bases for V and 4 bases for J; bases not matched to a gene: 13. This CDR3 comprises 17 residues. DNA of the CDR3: TGTGCCAGCAGCCGAGGGACTAGCGGCAAACGGGGAGAGACCCAGTACTTC. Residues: CASSRGTSGKRGETQYF.

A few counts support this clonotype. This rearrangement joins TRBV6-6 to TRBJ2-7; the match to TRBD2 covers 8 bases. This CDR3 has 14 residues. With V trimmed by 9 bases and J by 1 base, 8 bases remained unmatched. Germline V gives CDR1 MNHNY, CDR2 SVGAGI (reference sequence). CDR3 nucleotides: TGTGCCAGTAGAACTAGCGGTCTTTCCTACGAGCAGTACTTC. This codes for CASRTSGLSYEQYF.